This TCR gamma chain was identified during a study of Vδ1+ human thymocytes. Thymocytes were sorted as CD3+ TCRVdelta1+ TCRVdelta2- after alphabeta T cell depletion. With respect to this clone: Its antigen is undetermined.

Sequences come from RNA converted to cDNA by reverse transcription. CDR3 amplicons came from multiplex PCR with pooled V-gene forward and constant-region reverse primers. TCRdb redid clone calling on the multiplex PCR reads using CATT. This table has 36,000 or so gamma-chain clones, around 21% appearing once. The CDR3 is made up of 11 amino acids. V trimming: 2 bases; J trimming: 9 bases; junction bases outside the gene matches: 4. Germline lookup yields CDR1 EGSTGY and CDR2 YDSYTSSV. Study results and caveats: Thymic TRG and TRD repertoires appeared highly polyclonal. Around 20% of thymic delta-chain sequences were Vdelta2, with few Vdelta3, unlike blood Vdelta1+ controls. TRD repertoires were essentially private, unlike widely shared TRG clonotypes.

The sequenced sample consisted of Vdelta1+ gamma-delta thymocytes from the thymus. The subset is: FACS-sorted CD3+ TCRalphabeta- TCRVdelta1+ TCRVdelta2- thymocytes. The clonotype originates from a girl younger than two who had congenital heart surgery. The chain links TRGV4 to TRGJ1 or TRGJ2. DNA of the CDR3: TGTGCCACCTGGGATGACACTAAGAAACTCTTT. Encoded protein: CATWDDTKKLF.